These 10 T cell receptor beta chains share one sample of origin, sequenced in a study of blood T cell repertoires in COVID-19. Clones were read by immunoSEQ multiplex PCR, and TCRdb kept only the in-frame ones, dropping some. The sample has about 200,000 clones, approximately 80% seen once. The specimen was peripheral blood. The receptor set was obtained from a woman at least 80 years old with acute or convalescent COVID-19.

CDR3 residues: CASSIGSGGYEQYF. CDR3 coding DNA: TGTGCCAGTAGTATAGGCTCTGGAGGCTACGAGCAGTACTTC. J is TRBJ2-7 and V is TRBV19, with D possibly being TRBD2 (5 bases). The V end lost 1 base, the J end lost 3 bases, and 10 bases lay between the germline ends. Germline V gene sequence: CDR1 LNHDA, CDR2 SQIVND (reference sequence). The CDR3 length is 14 residues.

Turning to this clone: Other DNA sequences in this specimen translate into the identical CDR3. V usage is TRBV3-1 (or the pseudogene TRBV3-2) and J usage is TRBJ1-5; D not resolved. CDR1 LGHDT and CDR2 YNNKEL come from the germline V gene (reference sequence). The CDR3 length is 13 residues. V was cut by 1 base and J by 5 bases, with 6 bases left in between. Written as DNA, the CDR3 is TGTGCCAGCAGCCAAGGGCGGGATCAGCCCCAGCATTTT. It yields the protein CASSQGRDQPQHF.

CDR3 sequence: CASSRDRVGEAFF. DNA for the CDR3: TGTGCCAGCAGTCGGGACAGGGTCGGTGAAGCTTTCTTT. This chain joins TRBV6-5 and TRBJ1-1; 9 bases are a match to TRBD1. V was clipped by 5 bases and J by 7 bases; unmatched bases: 5. Germline V gene data show CDR1 as MNHEY and CDR2 as SVGAGI. The CDR3 contains 13 residues.

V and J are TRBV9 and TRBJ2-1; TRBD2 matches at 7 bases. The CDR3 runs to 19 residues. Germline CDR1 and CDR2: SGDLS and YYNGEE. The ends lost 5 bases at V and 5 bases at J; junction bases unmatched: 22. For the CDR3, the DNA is TGTGCCAGCAGTCACCGCACGTGGGCCGGGCTAGCGGACAACAATGAGCAGTTCTTC. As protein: CASSHRTWAGLADNNEQFF. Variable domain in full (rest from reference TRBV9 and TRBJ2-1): DSGVTQTPKHLITATGQRVTLRCSPRSGDLSVYWYQQSLDQGLQFLIQYYNGEERAKGNILERFSAQQFPDLHSELNLSSLELGDSALYFCASSHRTWAGLADNNEQFFGPGTRLTVL.

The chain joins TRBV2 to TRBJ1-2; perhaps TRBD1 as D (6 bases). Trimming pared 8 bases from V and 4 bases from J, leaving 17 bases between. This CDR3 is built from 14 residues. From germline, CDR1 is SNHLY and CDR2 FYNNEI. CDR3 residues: CASSEGGPVYGYTF. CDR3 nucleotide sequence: TGTGCCAGCTCCGAAGGGGGTCCGGTCTATGGCTACACCTTC.

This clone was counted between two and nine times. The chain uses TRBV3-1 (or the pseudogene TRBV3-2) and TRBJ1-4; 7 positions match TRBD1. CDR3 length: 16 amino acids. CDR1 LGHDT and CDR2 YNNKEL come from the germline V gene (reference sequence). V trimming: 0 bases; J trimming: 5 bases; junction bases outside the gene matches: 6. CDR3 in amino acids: CASSQDWGQLNEKLFF. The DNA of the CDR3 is TGTGCCAGCAGCCAAGATTGGGGACAGCTCAATGAAAAACTGTTTTTT.

CDR3: CASSLTDSGGYGYTF. The CDR3 DNA follows: TGTGCCAGCAGCTTAACGGACAGTGGGGGCTATGGCTACACCTTC. The rearrangement joins TRBV11-2 to TRBJ1-2; D may be TRBD1 (6 bases). Between the trimmed V and J ends, which lost 2 bases and 4 bases, there was a span of 14 bases. The CDR3 totals 15 residues. The V gene's germline CDR1 is SGHAT and CDR2 FQNNGV.

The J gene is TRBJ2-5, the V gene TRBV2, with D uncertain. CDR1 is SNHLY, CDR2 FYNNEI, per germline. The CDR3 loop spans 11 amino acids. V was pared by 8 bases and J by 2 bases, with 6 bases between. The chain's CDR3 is CASQMQETQYF. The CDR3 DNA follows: TGTGCCAGCCAGATGCAAGAGACCCAGTACTTC.

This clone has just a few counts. DNA of the CDR3: TGTGCCAGCAGCCGGGACTCCGACCCCAATGAAAAACTGTTTTTT. As protein: CASSRDSDPNEKLFF. The chain is built from TRBV7-2 and TRBJ1-4; TRBD1 is a possible D gene (5 bases). CDR3 size: 15 residues. Germline loops: CDR1 SGHTA, CDR2 FQGNSA. Trimming took off 5 bases at V and 5 bases at J, with 15 bases between the two ends. The full variable domain, with the rest looked up from reference TRBV7-2 and TRBJ1-4, is GAGVSQSPSNKVTEKGKDVELRCDPISGHTALYWYRQSLGQGLEFLIYFQGNSAPDKSGLPSDRFSAERTGGSVSTLTIQRTQQEDSAVYLCASSRDSDPNEKLFFGSGTQLSVL.

The CDR3 loop reads CASSLRRDRGLGVNTEAFF. CDR3 DNA: TGTGCCAGCAGCCTCCGTCGGGACAGGGGGTTAGGTGTGAACACTGAAGCTTTCTTT. The chain is built from TRBV6-2 or TRBV6-3 and TRBJ1-1, with 11 bases fitting TRBD1. Germline V gene data show CDR1 as MNHEY and CDR2 as SVGEGT. This CDR3 spans 19 amino acids. V trimming: 6 bases; J trimming: 0 bases; junction bases outside the gene matches: 15.